This T cell receptor beta chain was sequenced during a study of CD8 T cells in ankylosing spondylitis. Study conclusions and caveats: Disease-linked clones bore a CD8+ phenotype and were relatively rare in peripheral blood.

The CDR3 is 16 amino acids. Per germline, CDR1 MNHEY and CDR2 SVGAGI. Researchers built TCR beta libraries using quantitative 5'-RACE with molecular barcodes. One entry per CDR3 protein results from TCRdb running MiXCR on the 5' RACE reads. The table has 150,000 to 200,000 distinct CDR3 sequences, around 16% seen once; the top ten hold around 7.6%. With respect to this clonotype: Its specificity is not known. At one end the junction does not follow the germline gene, possibly because of a read error.

The source material was blood, either unsorted or a sorted T cell fraction (not recorded which). The chain uses TRBV6-5 and TRBJ2-1; TRBD2 matches 7 bases. The source of this sequence is a male donor with ankylosing spondylitis or in good health (not recorded which). CDR3 residues: CAISFPLGEGHNEQFF. The CDR3 region has the DNA TGTGCCATCAGTTTTCCTTTGGGGGAGGGCCACAATGAGCAGTTCTTC.